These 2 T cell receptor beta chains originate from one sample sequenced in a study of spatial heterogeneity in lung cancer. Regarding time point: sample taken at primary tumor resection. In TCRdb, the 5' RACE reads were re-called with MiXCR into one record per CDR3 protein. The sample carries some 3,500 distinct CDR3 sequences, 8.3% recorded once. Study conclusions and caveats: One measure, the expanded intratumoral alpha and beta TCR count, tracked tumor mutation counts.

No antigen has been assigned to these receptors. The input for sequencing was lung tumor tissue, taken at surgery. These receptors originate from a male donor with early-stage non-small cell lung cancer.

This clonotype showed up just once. CDR3 DNA: TGTGCCAGCTCGCCAAGACAGGGGGGAAAGCAGCCCCAGCATTTT. Residues: CASSPRQGGKQPQHF. The chain recombines TRBV18 with TRBJ1-5, with 9 bases matching TRBD1. The germline gives CDR1 KGHSH, CDR2 LQKENI. CDR3 length: 15 residues. Trimming took 6 bases from V and 7 from J; bases not matched to a gene: 10.

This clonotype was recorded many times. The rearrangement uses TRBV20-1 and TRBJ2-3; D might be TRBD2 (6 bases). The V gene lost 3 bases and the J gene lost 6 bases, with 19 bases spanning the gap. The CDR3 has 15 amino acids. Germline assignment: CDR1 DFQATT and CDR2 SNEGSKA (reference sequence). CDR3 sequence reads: CSARSPRDSADTQYF. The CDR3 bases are TGCAGTGCTAGGAGCCCCCGGGACTCCGCCGATACGCAGTATTTT.